This TCR beta chain was identified in a study of cytomegalovirus exposure and HLA in healthy donors. On the study more broadly: Earlier, almost 120 million unique TCR beta sequences were recovered from some 200 million T cells by an analysis. Study results and caveats: Later analysis identified a missense DCLRE1C variant that was linked to TCR beta V- and J-gene trimming. Among the sequence variants, a highly shared cluster was likely an artifact of sequencing. Earlier analysis yielded a pattern in which most TCR beta V segments were productive about 87% or about 30% of the time.

On this clone: Its antigen is unknown.

The CDR3 is 15 residues long. PCR primers comprised 60 Vbeta and 13 Jbeta primers. Clones were read by immunoSEQ multiplex PCR, and TCRdb kept only the in-frame ones, dropping some. The sample yields 100,000 or so clones, about 80% seen once. Sequenced material: PBMCs. The chain has TRBV21-1 and TRBJ1-2; the table names TRBD1, a call not compared with the DNA. TRBV21-1 is shown as a pseudogene. This TCR was recovered from a man over 45 in good health and CMV-seropositive. This chain's CDR3 is CASSIQGFANYGYTF. The DNA of the CDR3 is TGTGCCAGCAGCATTCAGGGGTTTGCTAACTATGGCTACACCTTC.